Listed here are 23 T cell receptor beta chains from one sample, sequenced in a study of T cell responses to AZD1222 COVID-19 vaccine (dated by TCRdb to the early 2020s). The time point label for this specimen denotes: about 28 days (+/-7) after the second vaccine dose. Library prep was done by the immunoSEQ multiplex PCR assay. TCRdb's version of the immuneACCESS table is confined to in-frame rearrangements and falls short of the full clone set. An unresolved V gene accounts for under half of the shortfall where checked; the remainder is of unknown origin. The sample contains 130,000 to 150,000 clones, roughly nine tenths of them found a single time. Around 3.8% of the sample is in the top ten clones. This specimen consisted of peripheral blood, obtained 28 days after the second AZD1222 dose. These receptors were obtained from an adult who received the AZD1222 COVID-19 vaccine.

The chain carries TRBV9 and TRBJ1-3; D might be TRBD1 (5 bases). Germline V gives CDR1 SGDLS, CDR2 YYNGEE. The germline V and J ends were trimmed by 0 bases and 2 bases, with 6 bases remaining between them. The CDR3 totals 14 residues. In DNA, the CDR3 is TGTGCCAGCAGCGTAGCAGGGCCTGGAAACACCATATATTTT. Its protein is CASSVAGPGNTIYF.

The V and J genes are TRBV6-2 or TRBV6-3 and TRBJ2-7; 7 bases match TRBD1. The germline V gene encodes CDR1 MNHEY and CDR2 SVGEGT. CDR3 length: 13 residues. V lost 6 bases to trimming and J lost 3 bases; unmatched junction nucleotides: 5. The CDR3 spells CASSSGQIYEQYF. Here the CDR3 DNA reads TGTGCCAGCAGCTCGGGACAGATCTACGAGCAGTACTTC.

The sample holds one count of this clone. Here the CDR3 DNA reads TGTGCCAGCAGCTCCGGCACCGGGACAGCTGTTAATTCACCCCTCCACTTT. It translates to CASSSGTGTAVNSPLHF. This rearrangement joins TRBV21-1 to TRBJ1-6; the table's D call TRBD1 went unverified against the DNA. TRBV21-1 is a pseudogene. The CDR3 is made up of 17 amino acids.

The chain couples TRBV11-2 to TRBJ1-1; D is possibly TRBD1 (5 bases). Germline CDR1 and CDR2: SGHAT and FQNNGV. V was clipped by 1 base and J by 3 bases, with 12 bases between them. The CDR3 runs to 15 residues. DNA of the CDR3: TGTGCCAGCAGCTTAGTGTCGGGGCGCGACACTGAAGCTTTCTTT. Its protein product is CASSLVSGRDTEAFF.

V gene TRBV5-4 combines with J gene TRBJ1-1; unclear D gene. The CDR3 contains 11 residues. Germline CDR1 reads SGHNT; CDR2 reads YYREEE (reference sequence). V lost 9 bases and J 4 bases, leaving 10 bases between the germline ends. The CDR3 protein is CATLKGTEAFF. The CDR3 coding sequence is TGTGCCACTTTGAAGGGCACTGAAGCTTTCTTT.

The rearrangement links TRBV15 to TRBJ2-1; D gene unclear. The germline V gene has CDR1 LNHNV and CDR2 YYDKDF (reference sequence). V lost 0 bases and J 0 bases, leaving 18 bases between the germline ends. The CDR3 is 19 residues long. CDR3 nucleotides: TGTGCCACCAGCAGAGATCCGACCCAAACATTCCTCTCCTACAATGAGCAGTTCTTC. Encoded protein: CATSRDPTQTFLSYNEQFF.

The genes are TRBV5-1 and TRBJ1-4; D call uncertain. The V gene lost 4 bases and the J gene lost 2 bases, with 9 bases spanning the gap. This CDR3 spans 14 amino acids. Germline V CDR1 and CDR2: SGHRS, YFSETQ. DNA of the CDR3: TGCGCCAGCAGCCCCGGAGGGACTAATGAAAAACTGTTTTTT. Residues: CASSPGGTNEKLFF.

The chain combines TRBV14 with TRBJ2-3; 9 bases are shared with TRBD1. Germline lookup yields CDR1 SGHDN and CDR2 FVKESK. This CDR3 has 15 amino acids. J lost 2 bases, V lost 2 bases, and 2 bases had no gene match. The CDR3 here is CASSQRDRATDTQYF. The CDR3 coding sequence is TGTGCCAGCAGCCAAAGGGACAGGGCCACAGATACGCAGTATTTT.

This chain joins TRBV9 and TRBJ1-2; a possible D gene is TRBD1 (5 bases). The CDR3 has 14 residues. The V gene lost 0 bases and the J gene lost 4 bases, with 10 bases spanning the gap. From germline, CDR1 is SGDLS and CDR2 YYNGEE. CDR3 bases: TGTGCCAGCAGCGTAGGGTCAGGGACCTATGGCTACACCTTC. It codes for CASSVGSGTYGYTF.

The gene calls are TRBV7-9 and TRBJ2-2; either TRBD1 or TRBD2 may fit D (5 bases each). There are 15 residues in the CDR3. V lost 4 bases and J lost 1, with 10 bases in between. Germline-derived CDR1 and CDR2 are SEHNR and FQNEAQ (reference sequence). The CDR3 DNA reads as TGTGCCAGCAGCTCCGGGACGGGGAACACCGGGGAGCTGTTTTTT. Translated: CASSSGTGNTGELFF.

A note on this clone: Sequence at one end of the junction differs from germline and may be a read error. V and J are TRBV11-3 and TRBJ1-1; D is unresolved. This CDR3 comprises 13 residues. Germline values: CDR1 SGHNT, CDR2 YENEEA. The CDR3 here is CASSNKLRDPTVF. In nucleotides, the CDR3 is TGTGCCAGCAGCAATAAACTCCGGGATCCGACGGTTTTT.

The chain links TRBV9 to TRBJ1-2; no reliable D call. Trimming removed 0 bases from V and 12 bases from J, with 9 bases in between. The germline V gene encodes CDR1 SGDLS and CDR2 YYNGEE. The CDR3 consists of 11 residues. CDR3 nucleotide sequence: TGTGCCAGCAGCGTAGGTCGGGCGGACACCTTC. Translation gives CASSVGRADTF.

Worth noting for this clone: The junction departs from germline at one end; a sequencing error may be responsible. The V gene is TRBV3-1 (or the pseudogene TRBV3-2), the J gene TRBJ1-1; D gene unclear. The CDR3 is made up of 14 amino acids. Germline V gene sequence: CDR1 LGHDT, CDR2 YNNKEL (reference sequence). DNA of the CDR3: TGTGCCAGCAGGCAAGGACCTAGGAACACTGAAGCTTTCTTT. It codes for CASRQGPRNTEAFF.

The CDR3, as DNA: TGTGCCAGCAGTGGGGGGGCTATAGATACGCAGTATTTT. Translated: CASSGGAIDTQYF. V gene TRBV25-1 combines with J gene TRBJ2-3; D is tentatively TRBD1 or TRBD2 (6 bases each). The germline CDR1 and CDR2 sequences are MGHDK and SYGVNS. This CDR3 is 13 amino acids long. The germline V and J ends were trimmed by 4 bases and 5 bases, with 10 bases remaining between them.

V is TRBV27 and J is TRBJ1-5, with TRBD1 as a possible D gene (6 bases). The CDR3 sequence is 18 residues long. Trimming took 3 bases from V and 4 from J, leaving 22 bases between them. CDR1 is MNHEY, CDR2 SMNVEV, per germline (reference sequence). CDR3 sequence (DNA): TGTGCCAGCAGTTTGCCCTGGGCAGGGGCTCTTCAGAATCAGCCCCAGCATTTT. Encoded protein: CASSLPWAGALQNQPQHF.

V usage is TRBV29-1 and J usage is TRBJ1-2; tentative D call: TRBD1 (5 bases). Germline CDR1 reads SQVTM; CDR2 reads ANQGSEA. Trimming pared 3 bases from V and 3 bases from J, leaving 11 bases between. The CDR3 totals 13 residues. The CDR3 region has the DNA TGCAGCGTTGACGGGGCTCCTGACTATGGCTACACCTTC. Protein: CSVDGAPDYGYTF.

The chain carries TRBV29-1 and TRBJ1-1; D is perhaps TRBD1 (6 bases). V lost 4 bases, J lost 1 base, and 7 bases lay in between. This CDR3 region has 12 residues. Germline V gene data show CDR1 as SQVTM and CDR2 as ANQGSEA. The CDR3 loop is CSVARGNTEAFF. CDR3 bases: TGCAGCGTTGCCAGGGGGAACACTGAAGCTTTCTTT.

The chain links TRBV5-1 to TRBJ2-1, with 8 bases aligning to TRBD2. This CDR3 comprises 15 residues. The germline V gene encodes CDR1 SGHRS and CDR2 YFSETQ. Trimming cost V 4 bases and J 4 bases; bases outside gene matches: 7. CDR3 region: CASSLSGGGYNEQFF. In DNA form, the CDR3 reads TGCGCCAGCAGCCTAAGCGGGGGCGGGTACAATGAGCAGTTCTTC. Full variable domain (missing parts from reference TRBV5-1 and TRBJ2-1): KAGVTQTPRYLIKTRGQQVTLSCSPISGHRSVSWYQQTPGQGLQFLFEYFSETQRNKGNFPGRFSGRQFSNSRSEMNVSTLELGDSALYLCASSLSGGGYNEQFFGPGTRLTVL.

This clone has just one count. The chain is built from TRBV6-5 and TRBJ1-1; 7 nucleotides line up with TRBD1. Germline V gives CDR1 MNHEY, CDR2 SVGAGI. The V and J ends lost 7 bases and 7 bases, in that order; junction bases with no gene match: 9. The CDR3 covers 13 residues. The CDR3 DNA sequence: TGTGCCAGCACTCTGGACAGGCGAAGTGAAGCTTTCTTT. Its translation: CASTLDRRSEAFF.

Only one count was recorded for this clone. The chain links TRBV5-6 to TRBJ2-1, with D possibly matching TRBD2 (6 bases). The V end lost 0 bases, the J end lost 2 bases, and 9 bases lay between the germline ends. Germline CDR1 and CDR2: SGHDT and YYEEEE. This CDR3 spans 15 amino acids. The CDR3 reads CASSLGGRTYNEQFF. Written as DNA, the CDR3 is TGTGCCAGCAGCTTGGGTGGGAGGACCTACAATGAGCAGTTCTTC.

The V gene is TRBV30, the J gene TRBJ1-4, with a weak D call TRBD1 (5 bases). The CDR3 runs 12 residues. The V gene's germline CDR1 is GTSNPN and CDR2 SVGIG (reference sequence). V lost 6 bases and J lost 8, with 13 bases in between. The CDR3 loop is CACQGSGEKLFF. The CDR3 DNA reads TGTGCCTGCCAGGGTTCCGGGGAAAAACTGTTTTTT.

This chain links TRBV12-3 or TRBV12-4 with TRBJ2-7; no definite D call. This CDR3 spans 11 amino acids. Trimming cost V 2 bases and J 5 bases, with 4 bases left between them. In DNA, the CDR3 is TGTGCCAGCAGTTTATTCGACGAGCAGTACTTC. It encodes CASSLFDEQYF.

The chain is built from TRBV6-6 and TRBJ2-1; TRBD1 matches 7 bases. CDR1 and CDR2 from the germline V gene are MNHNY and SVGAGI (reference sequence). Unmatched junction bases numbered 7, after V lost 7 bases and J lost 4 bases. The CDR3 runs to 14 residues. DNA for the CDR3: TGTGCCAGCACCATCCAGACAGGGTACAATGAGCAGTTCTTC. This translates into CASTIQTGYNEQFF.